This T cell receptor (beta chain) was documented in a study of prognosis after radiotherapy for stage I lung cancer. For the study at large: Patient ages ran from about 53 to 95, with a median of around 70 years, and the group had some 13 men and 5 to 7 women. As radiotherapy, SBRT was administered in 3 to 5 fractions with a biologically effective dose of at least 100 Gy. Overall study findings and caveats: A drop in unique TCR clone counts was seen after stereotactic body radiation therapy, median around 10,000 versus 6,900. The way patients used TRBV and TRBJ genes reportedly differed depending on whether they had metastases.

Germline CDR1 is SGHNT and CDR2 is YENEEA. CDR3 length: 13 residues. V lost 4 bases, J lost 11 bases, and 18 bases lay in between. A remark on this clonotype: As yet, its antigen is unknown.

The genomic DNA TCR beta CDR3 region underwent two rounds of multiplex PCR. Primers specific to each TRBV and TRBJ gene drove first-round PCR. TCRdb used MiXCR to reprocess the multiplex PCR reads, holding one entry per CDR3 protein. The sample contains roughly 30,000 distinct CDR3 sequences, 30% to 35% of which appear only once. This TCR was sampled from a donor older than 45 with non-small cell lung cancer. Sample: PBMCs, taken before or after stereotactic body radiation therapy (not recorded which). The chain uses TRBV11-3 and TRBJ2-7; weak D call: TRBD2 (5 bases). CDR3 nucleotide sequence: TGTGCCAGCAGCTCCTGGACCCGGGGTACAAAGTACTTC. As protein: CASSSWTRGTKYF.